This T cell receptor (beta chain) was sequenced during a study of control samples from healthy donors and cancer patients. As to this clone: This sample includes further DNA sequences coding for the same CDR3.

Trimming pared 1 base from V and 4 bases from J, leaving 6 bases between. Germline V gives CDR1 SGHRS, CDR2 YFSETQ. The CDR3 has 13 amino acids. This table comes from immunoSEQ multiplex PCR, and its TCRdb copy is limited to in-frame clones, with some not included. The sample lists roughly 150,000 clones, 93% occurring once. The clonotype originates from a man between 18 and 29 years old in good health. The gene calls are TRBV5-1 and TRBJ1-5; D is uncertain. Input material: blood. CDR3 sequence (DNA): TGCGCCAGCAGCTTGACAGTGAATCAGCCCCAGCATTTT. It yields the protein CASSLTVNQPQHF.